This entry features one T cell receptor beta chain sequence. The data derive from a study of blood T cell repertoires in COVID-19. On the study more broadly: COVID-19 samples collected from the United States, Italy and Spain covered acute and convalescent phases. PBMCs, B-cell-depleted T cells, or T cells provided the cDNA or gDNA that made up the material.

Original processing notes: Estimates of nucleated cell counts were drawn from the amplification of reference gene primers. Clones were sequenced by immunoSEQ multiplex PCR, and TCRdb holds only the in-frame ones, with some missing. That table is the source of V, J and clone size, and D and trimming were worked out from the DNA. The sample records about 180,000 clones, approximately 87% being singletons. The CDR3 spans 14 residues. Trimming shortened V by 5 bases and J by 0 bases, and 10 bases separated the two germline ends. From germline, CDR1 is ENHRY and CDR2 SYGVKD. This TCR derives from a man in his sixties or seventies with active or convalescent COVID-19. V and J are TRBV10-3 and TRBJ1-2, with a weak D call TRBD1 (5 bases). Sequencing was performed on peripheral blood. The CDR3 DNA follows: TGTGCCATCAGTCAGGACACTACTAACTATGGCTACACCTTC. It yields the protein CAISQDTTNYGYTF.